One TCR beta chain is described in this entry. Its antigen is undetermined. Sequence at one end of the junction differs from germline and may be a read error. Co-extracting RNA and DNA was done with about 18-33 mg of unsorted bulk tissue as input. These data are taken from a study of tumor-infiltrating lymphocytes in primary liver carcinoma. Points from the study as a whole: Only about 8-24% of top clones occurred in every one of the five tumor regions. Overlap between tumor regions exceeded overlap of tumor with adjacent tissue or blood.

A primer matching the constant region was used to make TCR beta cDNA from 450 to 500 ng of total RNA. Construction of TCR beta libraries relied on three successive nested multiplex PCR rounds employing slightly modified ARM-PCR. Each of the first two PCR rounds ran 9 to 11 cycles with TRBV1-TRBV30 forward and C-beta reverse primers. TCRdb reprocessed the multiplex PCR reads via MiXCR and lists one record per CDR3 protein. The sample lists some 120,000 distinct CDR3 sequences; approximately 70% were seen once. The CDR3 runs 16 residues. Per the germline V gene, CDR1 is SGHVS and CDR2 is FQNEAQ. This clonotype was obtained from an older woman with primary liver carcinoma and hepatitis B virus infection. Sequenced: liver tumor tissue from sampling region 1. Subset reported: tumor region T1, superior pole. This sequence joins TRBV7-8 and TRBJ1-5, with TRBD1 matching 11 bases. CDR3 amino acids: CASSRTGGLINRPQHF. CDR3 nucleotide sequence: TGTGCCAGCAGCAGGACAGGGGGCCTAATCAATCGGCCCCAGCATTTT.